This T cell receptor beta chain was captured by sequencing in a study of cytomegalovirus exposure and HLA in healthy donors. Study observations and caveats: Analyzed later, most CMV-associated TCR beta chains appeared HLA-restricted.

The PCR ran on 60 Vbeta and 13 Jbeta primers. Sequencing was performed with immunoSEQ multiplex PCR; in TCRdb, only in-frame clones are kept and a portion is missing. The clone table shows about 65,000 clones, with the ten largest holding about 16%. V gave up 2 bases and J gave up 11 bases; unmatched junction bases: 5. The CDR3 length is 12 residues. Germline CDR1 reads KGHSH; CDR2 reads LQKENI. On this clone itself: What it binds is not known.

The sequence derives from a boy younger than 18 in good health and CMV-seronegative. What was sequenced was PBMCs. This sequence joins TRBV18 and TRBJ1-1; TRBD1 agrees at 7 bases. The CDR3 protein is CASSPDRALAFF. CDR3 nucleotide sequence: TGTGCCAGCTCACCAGACAGGGCACTTGCTTTCTTT.